Included here is one TCR beta chain sequence, with context. The sample originates from a study of control samples from healthy donors and cancer patients. Profiling relied on immunoSEQ multiplex PCR, and the TCRdb table lists in-frame clones only, not all of them. The table records hundreds of thousands of clones, over 70% of them present only once. Germline CDR1 and CDR2: MDHEN and SYDVKM. V gave up 4 bases and J gave up 6 bases; unmatched junction bases: 6. The CDR3 is made up of 15 amino acids. Material: PBMCs. The V and J genes are TRBV28 and TRBJ2-1, with 10 nucleotides matching TRBD2. This receptor was taken from a woman aged 55-70 years with lung cancer. The CDR3 loop is CASSSPSGSGNEQFF. The CDR3 DNA reads as TGTGCCAGCAGTTCCCCTAGCGGGAGCGGCAATGAGCAGTTCTTC.